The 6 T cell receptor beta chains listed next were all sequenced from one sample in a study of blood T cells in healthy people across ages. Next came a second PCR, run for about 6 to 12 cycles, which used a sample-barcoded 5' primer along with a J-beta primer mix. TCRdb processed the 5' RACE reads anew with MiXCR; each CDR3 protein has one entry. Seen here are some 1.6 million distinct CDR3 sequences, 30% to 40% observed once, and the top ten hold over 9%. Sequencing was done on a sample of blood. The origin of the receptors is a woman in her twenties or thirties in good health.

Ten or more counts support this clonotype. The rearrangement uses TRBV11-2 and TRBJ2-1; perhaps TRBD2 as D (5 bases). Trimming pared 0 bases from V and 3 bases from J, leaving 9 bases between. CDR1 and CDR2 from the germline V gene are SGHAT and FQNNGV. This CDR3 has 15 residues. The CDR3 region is CASSLEPSSYNEQFF. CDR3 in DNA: TGTGCCAGCAGCTTAGAGCCTAGCAGCTACAATGAGCAGTTCTTC.

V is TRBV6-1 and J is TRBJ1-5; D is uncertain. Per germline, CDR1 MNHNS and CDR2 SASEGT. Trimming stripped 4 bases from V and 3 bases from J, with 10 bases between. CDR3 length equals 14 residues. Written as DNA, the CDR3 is TGTGCCAGCAGTGGGACGGCAAACAATCAGCCCCAGCATTTT. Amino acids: CASSGTANNQPQHF.

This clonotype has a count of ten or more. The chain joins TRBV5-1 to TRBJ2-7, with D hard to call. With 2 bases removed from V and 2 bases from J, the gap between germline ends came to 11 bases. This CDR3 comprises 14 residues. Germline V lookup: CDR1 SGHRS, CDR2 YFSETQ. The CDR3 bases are TGCGCCAGCAGCTTTGACCCCTCGACCTACGAGCAGTACTTC. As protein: CASSFDPSTYEQYF.

The CDR3 DNA reads as TGCGCCAGCAGCCCTAATATTCCGGGACGGGGGGTAAGGACTGAAGCTTTCTTT. Translated: CASSPNIPGRGVRTEAFF. The rearrangement joins TRBV5-1 to TRBJ1-1; D perhaps matches TRBD1 (5 bases). V lost 4 bases and J 5 bases, leaving 27 bases between the germline ends. Germline V lookup: CDR1 SGHRS, CDR2 YFSETQ. This CDR3 has 18 residues.

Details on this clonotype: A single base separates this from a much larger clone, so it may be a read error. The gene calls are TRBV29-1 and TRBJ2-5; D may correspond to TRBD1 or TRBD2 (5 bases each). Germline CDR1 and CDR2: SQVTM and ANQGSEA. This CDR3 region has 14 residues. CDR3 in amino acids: CSVEEGHWDGTRYF. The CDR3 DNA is TGCAGCGTTGAAGAAGGGCACTGGGATGGGACCCGGTACTTC.

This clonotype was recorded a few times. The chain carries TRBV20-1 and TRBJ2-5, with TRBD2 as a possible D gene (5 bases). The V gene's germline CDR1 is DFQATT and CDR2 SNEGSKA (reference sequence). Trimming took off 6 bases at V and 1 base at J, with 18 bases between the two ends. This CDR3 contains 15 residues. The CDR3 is CSAKSPREAQETQYF. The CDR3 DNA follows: TGCAGTGCCAAAAGCCCCCGGGAAGCCCAAGAGACCCAGTACTTC.